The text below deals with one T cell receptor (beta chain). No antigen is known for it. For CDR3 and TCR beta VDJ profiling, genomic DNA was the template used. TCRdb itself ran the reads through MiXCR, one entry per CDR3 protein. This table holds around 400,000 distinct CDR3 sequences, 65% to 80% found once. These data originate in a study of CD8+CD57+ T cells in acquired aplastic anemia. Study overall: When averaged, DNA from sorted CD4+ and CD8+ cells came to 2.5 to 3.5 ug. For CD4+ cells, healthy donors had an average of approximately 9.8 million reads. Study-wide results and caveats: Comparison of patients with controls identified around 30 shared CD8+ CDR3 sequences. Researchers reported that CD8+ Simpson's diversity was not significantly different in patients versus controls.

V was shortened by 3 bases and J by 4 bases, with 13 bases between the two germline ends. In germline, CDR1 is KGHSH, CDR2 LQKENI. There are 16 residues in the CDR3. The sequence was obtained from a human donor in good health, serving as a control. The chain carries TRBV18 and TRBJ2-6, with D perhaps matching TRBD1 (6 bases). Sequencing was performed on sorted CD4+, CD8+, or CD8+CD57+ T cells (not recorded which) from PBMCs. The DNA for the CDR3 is TGTGCCAGCTCACCGACAGGAAACACCGGGGCCAACGTCCTGACTTTC. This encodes CASSPTGNTGANVLTF.